This TCR beta chain stems from a study of blood T cell repertoires in COVID-19. Across the whole study: Acute and convalescent COVID-19 samples came from the United States, Italy and Spain.

Per the study methods: Amplified reference gene primers provided the basis for estimating nucleated cell counts. The protocol was immunoSEQ multiplex PCR, while the TCRdb copy is restricted to in-frame clones and leaves out a portion. V, J and clone size are taken as reported in that table, and D and trimming were inferred from the DNA itself. Counted here are about 140,000 clones, approximately 80% occurring once; the ten biggest clones make up 1.6%. CDR3 size: 15 residues. After removal of 8 bases from V and 2 bases from J, the junction contained 6 bases not matched to a gene. Germline CDR1 reads WNHNN; CDR2 reads SYGVQD (reference sequence).

The source of this sequence is a human donor in a cohort sampled during active COVID-19. The sequenced sample was peripheral blood. The V and J genes are TRBV10-1 and TRBJ1-5; 10 bases map to TRBD1. CDR3 nucleotides: TGCGCCAGCCGATTAGGGACAGGGGGCAATCAGCCCCAGCATTTT. It encodes CASRLGTGGNQPQHF.